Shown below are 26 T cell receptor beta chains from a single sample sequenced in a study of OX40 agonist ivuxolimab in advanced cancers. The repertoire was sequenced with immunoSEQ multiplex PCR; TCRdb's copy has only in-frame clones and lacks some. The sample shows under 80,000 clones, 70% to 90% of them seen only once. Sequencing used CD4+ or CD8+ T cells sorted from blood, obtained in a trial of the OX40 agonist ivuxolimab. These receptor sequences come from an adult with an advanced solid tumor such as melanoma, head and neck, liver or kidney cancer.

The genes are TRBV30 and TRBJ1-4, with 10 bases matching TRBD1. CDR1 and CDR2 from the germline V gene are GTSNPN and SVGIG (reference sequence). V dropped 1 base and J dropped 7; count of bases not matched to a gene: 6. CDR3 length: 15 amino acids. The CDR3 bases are TGTGCCTGGAGTGGAAAGGGGACAGGGGCTGAAAAACTGTTTTTT. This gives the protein CAWSGKGTGAEKLFF.

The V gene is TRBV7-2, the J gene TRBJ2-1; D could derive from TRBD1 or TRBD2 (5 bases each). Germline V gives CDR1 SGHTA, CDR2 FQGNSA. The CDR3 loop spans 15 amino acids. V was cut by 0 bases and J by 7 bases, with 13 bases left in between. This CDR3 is CASSLAGDPVNEQFF. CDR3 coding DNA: TGTGCCAGCAGCTTAGCGGGGGACCCCGTAAATGAGCAGTTCTTC.

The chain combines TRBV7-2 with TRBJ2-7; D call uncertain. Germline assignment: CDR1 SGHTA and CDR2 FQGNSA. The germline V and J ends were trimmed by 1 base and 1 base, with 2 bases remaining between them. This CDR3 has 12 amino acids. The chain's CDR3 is CASSLGSYEQYF. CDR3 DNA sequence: TGTGCCAGCAGCTTAGGATCCTACGAGCAGTACTTC.

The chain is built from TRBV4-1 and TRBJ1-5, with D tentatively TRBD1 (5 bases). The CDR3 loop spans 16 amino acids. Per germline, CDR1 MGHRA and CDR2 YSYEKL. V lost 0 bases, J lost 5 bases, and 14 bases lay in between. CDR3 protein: CASSQDRDSHYQPQHF. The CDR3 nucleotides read TGCGCCAGCAGCCAAGATAGAGACAGCCATTATCAGCCCCAGCATTTT.

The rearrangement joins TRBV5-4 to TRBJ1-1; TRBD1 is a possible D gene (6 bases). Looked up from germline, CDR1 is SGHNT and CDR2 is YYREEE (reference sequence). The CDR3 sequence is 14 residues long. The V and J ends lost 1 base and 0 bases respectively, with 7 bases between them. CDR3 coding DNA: TGTGCCAGCAGCTTGACAGGGCTGAACACTGAAGCTTTCTTT. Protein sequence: CASSLTGLNTEAFF.

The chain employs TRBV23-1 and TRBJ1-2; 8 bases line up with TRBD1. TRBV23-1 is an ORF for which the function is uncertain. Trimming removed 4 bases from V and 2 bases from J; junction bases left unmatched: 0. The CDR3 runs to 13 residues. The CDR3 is CASSRDRNYGYTF. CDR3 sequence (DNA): TGCGCCAGCAGTCGGGACAGGAACTATGGCTACACCTTC.

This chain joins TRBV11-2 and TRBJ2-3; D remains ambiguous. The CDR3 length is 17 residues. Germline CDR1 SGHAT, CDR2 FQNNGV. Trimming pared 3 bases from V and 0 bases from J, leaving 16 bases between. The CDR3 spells CASSFPNTTRSTDTQYF. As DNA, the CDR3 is TGTGCCAGCAGCTTTCCAAACACGACAAGAAGCACAGATACGCAGTATTTT.

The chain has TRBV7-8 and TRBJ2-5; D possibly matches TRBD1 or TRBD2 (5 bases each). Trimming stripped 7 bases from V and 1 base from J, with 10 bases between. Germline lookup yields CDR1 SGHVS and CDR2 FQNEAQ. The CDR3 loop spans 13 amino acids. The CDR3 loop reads CASTPGRQETQYF. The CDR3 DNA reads TGTGCCAGCACGCCGGGACGCCAAGAGACCCAGTACTTC.

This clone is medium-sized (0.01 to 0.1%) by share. Here the CDR3 reads CASSVQYGSYEQYF. DNA for the CDR3: TGTGCCAGCAGTGTACAGTACGGATCCTACGAGCAGTACTTC. The chain couples TRBV6-1 to TRBJ2-7; D ambiguous. The length of the CDR3 is 14 residues. Per the germline V gene, CDR1 is MNHNS and CDR2 is SASEGT. Trimming pared 4 bases from V and 1 base from J, leaving 11 bases between.

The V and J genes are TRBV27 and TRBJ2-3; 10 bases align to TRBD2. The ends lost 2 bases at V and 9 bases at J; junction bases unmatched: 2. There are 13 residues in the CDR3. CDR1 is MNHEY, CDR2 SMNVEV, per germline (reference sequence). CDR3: CASSLGTSATQYF. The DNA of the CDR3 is TGTGCCAGCAGTTTAGGGACTAGCGCCACGCAGTATTTT.

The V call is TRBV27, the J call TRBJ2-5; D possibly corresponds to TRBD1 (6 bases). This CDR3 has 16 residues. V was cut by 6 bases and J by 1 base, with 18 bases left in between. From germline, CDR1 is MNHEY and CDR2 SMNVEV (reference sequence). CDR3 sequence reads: CASRRTGMGIQETQYF. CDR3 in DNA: TGTGCCAGCAGGAGAACAGGGATGGGGATCCAAGAGACCCAGTACTTC.

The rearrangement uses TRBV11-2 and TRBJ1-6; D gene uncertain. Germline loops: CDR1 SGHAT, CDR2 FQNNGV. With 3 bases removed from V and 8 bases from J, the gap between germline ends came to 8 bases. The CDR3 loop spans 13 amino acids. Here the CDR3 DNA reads TGTGCCAGCAGCTTGCCAAGGGATTCACCCCTCCACTTT. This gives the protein CASSLPRDSPLHF.

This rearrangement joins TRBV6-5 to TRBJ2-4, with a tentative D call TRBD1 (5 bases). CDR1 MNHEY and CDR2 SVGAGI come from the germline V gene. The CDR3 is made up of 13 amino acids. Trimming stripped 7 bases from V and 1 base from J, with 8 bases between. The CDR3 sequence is CASTGSAKNIQYF. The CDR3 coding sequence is TGTGCCAGCACAGGGTCGGCCAAAAACATTCAGTACTTC.

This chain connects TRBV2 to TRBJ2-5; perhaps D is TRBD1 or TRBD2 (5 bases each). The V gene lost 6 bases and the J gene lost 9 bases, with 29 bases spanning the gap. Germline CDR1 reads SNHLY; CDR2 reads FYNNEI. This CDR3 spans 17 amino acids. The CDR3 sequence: CASSARALRDQKMAQYF. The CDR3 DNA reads TGTGCCAGCAGCGCTCGGGCGCTCCGGGACCAAAAAATGGCCCAGTACTTC.

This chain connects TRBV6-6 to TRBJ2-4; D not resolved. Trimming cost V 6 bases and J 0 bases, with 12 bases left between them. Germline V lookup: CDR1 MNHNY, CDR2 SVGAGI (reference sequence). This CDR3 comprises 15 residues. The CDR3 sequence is CASRDQELAKNIQYF. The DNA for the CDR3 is TGTGCCAGCAGGGATCAGGAGCTAGCCAAAAACATTCAGTACTTC.

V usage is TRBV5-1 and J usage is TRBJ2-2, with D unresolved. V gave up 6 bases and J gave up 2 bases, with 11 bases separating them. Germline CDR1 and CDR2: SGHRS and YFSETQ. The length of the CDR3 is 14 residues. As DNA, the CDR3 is TGCGCCAGCACTTCCGGCCCCAACACCGGGGAGCTGTTTTTT. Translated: CASTSGPNTGELFF. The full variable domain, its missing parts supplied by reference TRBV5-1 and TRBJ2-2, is KAGVTQTPRYLIKTRGQQVTLSCSPISGHRSVSWYQQTPGQGLQFLFEYFSETQRNKGNFPGRFSGRQFSNSRSEMNVSTLELGDSALYLCASTSGPNTGELFFGEGSRLTVL.

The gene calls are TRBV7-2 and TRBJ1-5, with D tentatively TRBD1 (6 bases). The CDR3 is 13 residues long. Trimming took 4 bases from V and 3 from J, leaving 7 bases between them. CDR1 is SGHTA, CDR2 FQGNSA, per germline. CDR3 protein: CASSWDNNQPQHF. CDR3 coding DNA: TGTGCCAGCAGCTGGGACAACAATCAGCCCCAGCATTTT.

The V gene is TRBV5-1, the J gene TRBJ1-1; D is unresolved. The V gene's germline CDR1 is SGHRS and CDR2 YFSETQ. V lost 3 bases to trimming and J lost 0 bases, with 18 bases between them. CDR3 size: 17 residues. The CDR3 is CASSSQRSGKMNTEAFF. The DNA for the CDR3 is TGCGCCAGCAGCTCCCAAAGGAGTGGGAAGATGAACACTGAAGCTTTCTTT.

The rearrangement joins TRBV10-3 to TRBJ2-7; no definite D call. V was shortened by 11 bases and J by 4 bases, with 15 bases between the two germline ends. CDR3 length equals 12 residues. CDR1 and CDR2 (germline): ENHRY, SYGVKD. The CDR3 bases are TGTGCCTTTTCCGGAACTGGTTACGAGCAGTACTTC. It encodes CAFSGTGYEQYF.

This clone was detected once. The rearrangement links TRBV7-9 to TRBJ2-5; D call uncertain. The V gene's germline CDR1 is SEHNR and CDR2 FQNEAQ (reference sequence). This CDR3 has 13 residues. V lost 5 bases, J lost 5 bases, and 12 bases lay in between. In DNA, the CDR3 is TGTGCCAGCAGCCAAGGGTCTTGGGAGACCCAGTACTTC. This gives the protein CASSQGSWETQYF.

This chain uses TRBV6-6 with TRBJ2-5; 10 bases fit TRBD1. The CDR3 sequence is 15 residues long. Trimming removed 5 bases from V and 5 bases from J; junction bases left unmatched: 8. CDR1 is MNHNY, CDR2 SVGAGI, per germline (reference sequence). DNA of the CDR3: TGTGCCAGCAGTGTAACCCGGACAGGGGGGGAGACCCAGTACTTC. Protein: CASSVTRTGGETQYF.

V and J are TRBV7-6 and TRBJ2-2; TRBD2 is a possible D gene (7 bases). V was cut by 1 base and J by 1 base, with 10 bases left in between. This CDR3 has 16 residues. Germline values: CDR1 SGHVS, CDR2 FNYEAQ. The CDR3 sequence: CASSLVGGLNTGELFF. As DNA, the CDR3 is TGTGCCAGCAGCTTAGTCGGGGGGCTGAACACCGGGGAGCTGTTTTTT.

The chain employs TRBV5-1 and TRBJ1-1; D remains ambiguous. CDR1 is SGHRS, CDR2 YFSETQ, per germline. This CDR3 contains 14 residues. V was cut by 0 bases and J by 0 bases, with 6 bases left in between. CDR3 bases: TGCGCCAGCAGCTTGGGGCAGATGAACACTGAAGCTTTCTTT. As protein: CASSLGQMNTEAFF.

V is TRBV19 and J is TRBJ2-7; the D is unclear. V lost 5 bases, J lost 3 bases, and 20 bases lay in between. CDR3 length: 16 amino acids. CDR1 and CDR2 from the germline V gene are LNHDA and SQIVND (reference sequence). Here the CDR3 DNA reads TGTGCCAGTAGTCCTCCGAGGACCTCTCCCCTCTACGAGCAGTACTTC. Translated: CASSPPRTSPLYEQYF.

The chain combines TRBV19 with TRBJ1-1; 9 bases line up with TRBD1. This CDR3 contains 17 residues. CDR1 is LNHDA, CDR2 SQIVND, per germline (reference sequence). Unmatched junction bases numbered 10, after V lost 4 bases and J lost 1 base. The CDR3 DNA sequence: TGTGCCAGTAGTAGGGGACAGGGAGGAATCTCGAACACTGAAGCTTTCTTT. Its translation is CASSRGQGGISNTEAFF. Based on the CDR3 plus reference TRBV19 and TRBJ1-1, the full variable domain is DGGITQSPKYLFRKEGQNVTLSCEQNLNHDAMYWYRQDPGQGLRLIYYSQIVNDFQKGDIAEGYSVSREKKESFPLTVTSAQKNPTAFYLCASSRGQGGISNTEAFFGQGTRLTVV.

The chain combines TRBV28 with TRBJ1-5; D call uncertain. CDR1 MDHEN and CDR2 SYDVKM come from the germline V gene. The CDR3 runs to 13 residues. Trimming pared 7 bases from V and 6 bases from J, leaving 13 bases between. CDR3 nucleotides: TGTGCCAGCACAGGCCCGCGACCTCAGCCCCAGCATTTT. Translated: CASTGPRPQPQHF.